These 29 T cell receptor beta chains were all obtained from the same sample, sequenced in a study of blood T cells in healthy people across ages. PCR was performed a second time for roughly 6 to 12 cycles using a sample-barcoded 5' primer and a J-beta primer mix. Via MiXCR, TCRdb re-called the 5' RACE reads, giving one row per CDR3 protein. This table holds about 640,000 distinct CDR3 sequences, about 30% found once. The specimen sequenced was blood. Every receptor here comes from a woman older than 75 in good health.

The CDR3 here is CASSIRTGAYEQYF. CDR3 bases: TGTGCCAGCAGTATCCGGACAGGGGCCTACGAGCAGTACTTC. V and J are TRBV27 and TRBJ2-7, with TRBD1 matching 9 bases. The CDR3 loop spans 14 amino acids. Trimming cost V 5 bases and J 2 bases; bases outside gene matches: 4. Looked up from germline, CDR1 is MNHEY and CDR2 is SMNVEV (reference sequence).

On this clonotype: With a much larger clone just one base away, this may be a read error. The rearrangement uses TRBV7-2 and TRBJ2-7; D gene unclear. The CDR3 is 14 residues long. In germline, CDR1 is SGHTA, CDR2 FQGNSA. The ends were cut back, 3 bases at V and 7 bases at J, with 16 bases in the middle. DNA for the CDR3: TGTGCCAGCAGCTTGACCAGGCTTTACAATGAGCAGTACTTC. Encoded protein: CASSLTRLYNEQYF.

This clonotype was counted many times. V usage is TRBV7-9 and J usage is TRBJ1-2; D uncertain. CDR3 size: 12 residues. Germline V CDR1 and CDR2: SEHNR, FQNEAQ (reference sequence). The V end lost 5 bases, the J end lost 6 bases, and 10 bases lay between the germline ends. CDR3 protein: CASSLTLNGYTF. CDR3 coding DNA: TGTGCCAGCAGCCTAACCTTAAATGGCTACACCTTC.

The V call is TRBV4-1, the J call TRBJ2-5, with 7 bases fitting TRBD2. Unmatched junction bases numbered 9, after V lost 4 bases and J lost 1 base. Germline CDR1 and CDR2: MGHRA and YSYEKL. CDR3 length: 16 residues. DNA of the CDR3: TGCGCCAGCAGCCCTAGCGGCGTAGCCCTCCAAGAGACCCAGTACTTC. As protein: CASSPSGVALQETQYF.

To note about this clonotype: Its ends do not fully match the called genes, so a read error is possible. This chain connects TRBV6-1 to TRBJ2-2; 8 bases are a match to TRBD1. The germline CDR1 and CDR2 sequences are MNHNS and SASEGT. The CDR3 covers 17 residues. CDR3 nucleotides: TGTGCCAGCAGCAAGACAGGGGTGGACTATAACACCGGGGAGCGGTTTTTT. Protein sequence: CASSKTGVDYNTGERFF.

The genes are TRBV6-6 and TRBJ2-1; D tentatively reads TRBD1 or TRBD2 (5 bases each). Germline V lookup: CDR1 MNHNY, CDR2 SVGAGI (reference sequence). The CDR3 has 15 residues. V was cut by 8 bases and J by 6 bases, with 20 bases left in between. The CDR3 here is CASSRGSSFPNEQFF. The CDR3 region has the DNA TGTGCCAGCTCGAGGGGCAGCAGTTTTCCCAATGAGCAGTTCTTC.

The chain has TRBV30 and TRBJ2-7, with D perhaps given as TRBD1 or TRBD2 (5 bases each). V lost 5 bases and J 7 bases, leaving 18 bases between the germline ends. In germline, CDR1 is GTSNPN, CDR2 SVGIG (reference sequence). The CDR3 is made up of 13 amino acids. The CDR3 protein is CAWARGMVNEQYF. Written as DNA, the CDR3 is TGTGCCTGGGCGAGGGGAATGGTGAATGAGCAGTACTTC.

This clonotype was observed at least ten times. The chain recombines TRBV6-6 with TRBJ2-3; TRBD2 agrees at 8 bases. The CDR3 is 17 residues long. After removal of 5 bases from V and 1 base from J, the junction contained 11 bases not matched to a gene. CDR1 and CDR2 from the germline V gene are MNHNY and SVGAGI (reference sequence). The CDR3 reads CASSARTSGYRTDTQYF. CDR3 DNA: TGTGCCAGCAGTGCCCGAACTAGCGGCTACCGCACAGATACGCAGTATTTT.

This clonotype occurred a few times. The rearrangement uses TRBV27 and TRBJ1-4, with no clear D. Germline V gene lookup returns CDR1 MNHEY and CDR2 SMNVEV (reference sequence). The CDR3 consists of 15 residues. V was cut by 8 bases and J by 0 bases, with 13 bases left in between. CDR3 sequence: CASQSLGATNEKLFF. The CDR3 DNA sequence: TGTGCCAGCCAGTCCCTGGGTGCAACTAATGAAAAACTGTTTTTT. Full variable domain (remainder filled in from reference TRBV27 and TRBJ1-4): EAQVTQNPRYLITVTGKKLTVTCSQNMNHEYMSWYRQDPGLGLRQIYYSMNVEVTDKGDVPEGYKVSRKEKRNFPLILESPSPNQTSLYFCASQSLGATNEKLFFGSGTQLSVL.

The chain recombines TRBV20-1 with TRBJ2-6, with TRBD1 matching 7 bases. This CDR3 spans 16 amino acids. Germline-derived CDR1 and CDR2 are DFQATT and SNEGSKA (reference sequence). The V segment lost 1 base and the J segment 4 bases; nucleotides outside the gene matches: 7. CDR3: CSARVEGARGANVLTF. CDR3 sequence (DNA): TGCAGTGCTAGAGTCGAGGGGGCGAGGGGGGCCAACGTCCTGACTTTC.

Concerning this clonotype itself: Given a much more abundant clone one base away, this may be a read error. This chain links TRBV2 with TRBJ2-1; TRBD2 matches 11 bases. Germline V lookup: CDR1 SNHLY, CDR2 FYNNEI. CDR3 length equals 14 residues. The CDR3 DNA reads TGTGCCCGCAGTTCTAGCGGGGGGTTGGATGAGCAGTTCTTC. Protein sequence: CARSSSGGLDEQFF.

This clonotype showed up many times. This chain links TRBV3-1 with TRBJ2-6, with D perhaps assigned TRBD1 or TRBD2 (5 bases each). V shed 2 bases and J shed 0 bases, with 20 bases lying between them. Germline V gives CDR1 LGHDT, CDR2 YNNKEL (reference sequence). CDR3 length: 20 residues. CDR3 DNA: TGTGCCAGCAGCCAAAACACGGGGCCAGGGAGACTCTCTGGGGCCAACGTCCTGACTTTC. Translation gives CASSQNTGPGRLSGANVLTF.

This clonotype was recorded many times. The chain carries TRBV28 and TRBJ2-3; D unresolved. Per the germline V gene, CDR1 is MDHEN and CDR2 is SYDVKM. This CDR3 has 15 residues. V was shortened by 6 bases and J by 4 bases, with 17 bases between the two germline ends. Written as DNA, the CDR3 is TGTGCCAGCAGCCTTCACTGGGGTAGGGCAGATACGCAGTATTTT. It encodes CASSLHWGRADTQYF.

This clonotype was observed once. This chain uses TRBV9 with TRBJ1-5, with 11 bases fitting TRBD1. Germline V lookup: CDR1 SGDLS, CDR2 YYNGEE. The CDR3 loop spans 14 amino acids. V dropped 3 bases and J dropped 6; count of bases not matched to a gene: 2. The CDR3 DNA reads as TGTGCCAGCAGCGGAGGACAGGGGGCTCAGCCCCAGCATTTT. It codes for CASSGGQGAQPQHF.

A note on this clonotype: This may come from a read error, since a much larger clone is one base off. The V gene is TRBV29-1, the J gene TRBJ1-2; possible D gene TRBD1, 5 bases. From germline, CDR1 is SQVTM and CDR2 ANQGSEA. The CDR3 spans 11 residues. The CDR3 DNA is TGCAGCGGGGGGTCCGAAATTGGCTGCACCTTC. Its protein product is CSGGSEIGCTF.

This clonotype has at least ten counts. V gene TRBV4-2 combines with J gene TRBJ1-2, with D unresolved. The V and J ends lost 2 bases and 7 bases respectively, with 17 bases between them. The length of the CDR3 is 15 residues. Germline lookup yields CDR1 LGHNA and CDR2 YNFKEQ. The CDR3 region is CASSQNEGSVSGYTF. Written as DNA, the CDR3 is TGTGCCAGCAGCCAAAACGAGGGCTCCGTTTCTGGCTACACCTTC.

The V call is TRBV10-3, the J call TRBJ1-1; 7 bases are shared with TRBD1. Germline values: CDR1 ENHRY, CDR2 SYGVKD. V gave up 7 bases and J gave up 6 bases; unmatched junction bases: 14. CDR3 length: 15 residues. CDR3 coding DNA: TGTGCCATCACCTGGACAGGAGGGGAGGGGGCTGAAGCTTTCTTT. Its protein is CAITWTGGEGAEAFF.

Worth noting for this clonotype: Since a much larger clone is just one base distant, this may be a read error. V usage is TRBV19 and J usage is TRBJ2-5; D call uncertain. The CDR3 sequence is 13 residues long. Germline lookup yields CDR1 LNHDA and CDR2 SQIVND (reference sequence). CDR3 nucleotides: TGTGCCTGTAGCATCGGACCGAGGGAGACCCAGTACTTC. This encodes CACSIGPRETQYF.

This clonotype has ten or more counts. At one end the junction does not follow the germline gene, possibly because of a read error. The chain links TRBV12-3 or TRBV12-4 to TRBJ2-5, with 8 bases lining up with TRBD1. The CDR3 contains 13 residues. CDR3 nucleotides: TGTGCCAGCAGATTGACAGGGGAGGAGATCCAGTACTTC. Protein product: CASRLTGEEIQYF.

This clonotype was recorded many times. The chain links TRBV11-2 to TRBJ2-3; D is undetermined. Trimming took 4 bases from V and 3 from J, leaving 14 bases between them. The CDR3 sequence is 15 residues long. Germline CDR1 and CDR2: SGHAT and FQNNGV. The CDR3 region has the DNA TGTGCCAGCAGCTCTGGTCCGTTCGGTACAGATACGCAGTATTTT. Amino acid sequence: CASSSGPFGTDTQYF.

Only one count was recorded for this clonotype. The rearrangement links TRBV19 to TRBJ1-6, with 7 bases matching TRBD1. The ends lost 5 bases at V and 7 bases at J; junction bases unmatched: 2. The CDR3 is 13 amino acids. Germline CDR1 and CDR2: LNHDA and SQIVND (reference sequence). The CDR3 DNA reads TGTGCCAGTAGTGGGACAGTCAATTCACCCCTCCACTTT. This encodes CASSGTVNSPLHF.

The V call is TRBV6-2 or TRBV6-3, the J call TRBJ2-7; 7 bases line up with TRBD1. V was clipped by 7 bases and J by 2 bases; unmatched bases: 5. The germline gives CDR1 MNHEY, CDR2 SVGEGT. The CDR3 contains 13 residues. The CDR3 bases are TGTGCCAGCACCCCAGGGGGAACCTACGAGCAGTACTTC. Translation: CASTPGGTYEQYF.

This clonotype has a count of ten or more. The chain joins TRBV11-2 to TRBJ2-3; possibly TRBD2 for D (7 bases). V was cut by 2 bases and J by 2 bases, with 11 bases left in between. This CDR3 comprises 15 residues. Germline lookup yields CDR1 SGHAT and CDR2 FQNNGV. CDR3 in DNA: TGTGCCAGCAGCTTAATGGGGGGGCCCACAGATACGCAGTATTTT. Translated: CASSLMGGPTDTQYF.

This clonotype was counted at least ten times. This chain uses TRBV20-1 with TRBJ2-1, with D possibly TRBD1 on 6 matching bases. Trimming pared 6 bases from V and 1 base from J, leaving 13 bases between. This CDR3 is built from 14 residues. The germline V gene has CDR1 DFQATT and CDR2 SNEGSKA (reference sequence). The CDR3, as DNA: TGCAGTGCGCCAACAGGGTTGTCCTACAATGAGCAGTTCTTC. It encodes CSAPTGLSYNEQFF.

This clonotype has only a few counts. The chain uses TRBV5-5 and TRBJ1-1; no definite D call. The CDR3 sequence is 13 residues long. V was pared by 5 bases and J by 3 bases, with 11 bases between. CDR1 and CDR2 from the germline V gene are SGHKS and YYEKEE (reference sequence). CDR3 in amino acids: CASRRVGYTEAFF. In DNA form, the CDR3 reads TGTGCCAGCAGGAGGGTGGGGTACACTGAAGCTTTCTTT.

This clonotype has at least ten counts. The CDR3 here is CASSYQAGLAGADTQYF. For the CDR3, the DNA is TGTGCCAGCAGTTACCAAGCGGGACTAGCGGGGGCAGATACGCAGTATTTT. The gene calls are TRBV6-2 or TRBV6-3 and TRBJ2-3; 14 bases line up with TRBD2. Germline values: CDR1 MNHEY, CDR2 SVGEGT. This CDR3 has 17 residues. J was trimmed by 4 bases and V by 2 bases; bases with no gene match: 5.

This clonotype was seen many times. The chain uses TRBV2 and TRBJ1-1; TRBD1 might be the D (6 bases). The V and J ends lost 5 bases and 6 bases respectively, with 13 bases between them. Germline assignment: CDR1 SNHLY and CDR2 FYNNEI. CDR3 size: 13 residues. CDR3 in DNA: TGTGCCAGCAGTCACAGGGAATTGGCTGAAGCTTTCTTT. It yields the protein CASSHRELAEAFF. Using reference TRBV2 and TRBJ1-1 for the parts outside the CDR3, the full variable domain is EPEVTQTPSHQVTQMGQEVILRCVPISNHLYFYWYRQILGQKVEFLVSFYNNEISEKSEIFDDQFSVERPDGSNFTLKIRSTKLEDSAMYFCASSHRELAEAFFGQGTRLTVV.

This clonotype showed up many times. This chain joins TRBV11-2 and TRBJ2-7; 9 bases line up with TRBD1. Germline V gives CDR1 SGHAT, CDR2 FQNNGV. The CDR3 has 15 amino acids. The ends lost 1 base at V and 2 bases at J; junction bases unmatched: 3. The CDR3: CASSLAGTGPYEQYF. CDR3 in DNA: TGTGCCAGCAGCTTAGCCGGGACAGGGCCCTACGAGCAGTACTTC. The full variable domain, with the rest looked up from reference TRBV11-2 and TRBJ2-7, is EAGVAQSPRYKIIEKRQSVAFWCNPISGHATLYWYQQILGQGPKLLIQFQNNGVVDDSQLPKDRFSAERLKGVDSTLKIQPAKLEDSAVYLCASSLAGTGPYEQYFGPGTRLTVT.

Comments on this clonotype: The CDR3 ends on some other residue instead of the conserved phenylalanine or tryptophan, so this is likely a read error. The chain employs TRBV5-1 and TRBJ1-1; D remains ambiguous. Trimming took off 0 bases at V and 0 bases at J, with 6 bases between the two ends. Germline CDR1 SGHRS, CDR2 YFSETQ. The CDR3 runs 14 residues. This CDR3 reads CASSLGWMNTEAFC. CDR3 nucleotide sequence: TGCGCCAGCAGCTTGGGATGGATGAACACTGAAGCTTTCTGT.